This TCR beta chain was observed in a study of T-cell memory formation after mild COVID-19. The overall study: For the most part, TCR clusters were specific to one donor. Findings and caveats of the study: The finding that pre-infection memory included some responding clones suggested that cross-reactive memory joined. Among contracting clones, CD4+ were mainly CM/EM and CD8+ enriched in EMRA. Day 15 to 85 contracting clones showed balanced CD4/CD8; later expanders leaned CD4+.

The sample holds a few counts of this clonotype. Its antigen is undetermined. This CDR3 comprises 13 residues. Trimming at V came to 6 bases and at J to 6 bases, leaving 4 bases not matched to a gene. Germline V gene sequence: CDR1 MGHDK, CDR2 SYGVNS. TCRdb itself ran the 5' RACE reads through MiXCR, one entry per CDR3 protein. This table holds 530,000 or so distinct CDR3 sequences, around 16% found once. This clonotype originated in an adult woman who had mild COVID-19 (a few samples of this study predate the infection). Cell type and time point are not known. This rearrangement joins TRBV25-1 to TRBJ2-1; 8 positions match TRBD2. Material for sequencing was PBMCs or a T cell subset sorted from them (not recorded which). The CDR3 sequence is CASSQTSANEQFF. CDR3 in DNA: TGTGCCAGCAGCCAGACTAGCGCCAATGAGCAGTTCTTC.